The 5 T cell receptor beta chains reported below all come from one sample, sequenced in a study of regulatory T cells in long-lasting Graves disease. Time point of the sample: newly diagnosed GD, antithyroid drugs for less than 3 months. PBMC-derived RNA was used for the TCR library. Combining iRepertoire HTBI primers with Arm-PCR of CDR3 regions, the authors built TCR beta libraries. TCRdb recomputed calls from the multiplex PCR reads with MiXCR, one row per CDR3 protein. The sample has some 450,000 distinct CDR3 sequences; 16% are singletons. This sample was also put to use in a study of T cells in Graves' hyperthyroidism and ophthalmopathy.

Source: peripheral blood mononuclear cells (PBMCs), taken at new diagnosis, from a patient treated with antithyroid drugs. All receptors come from a woman between 25 and 40 years old with Graves disease.

The V call is TRBV20-1, the J call TRBJ2-7; 9 nucleotides match TRBD1. The trim removed 6 bases at V and 1 base at J, leaving 10 bases unmatched. CDR3 length: 15 amino acids. CDR1 and CDR2 (germline): DFQATT, SNEGSKA (reference sequence). CDR3 in amino acids: CSANGRDRVSYEQYF. The CDR3 DNA is TGCAGTGCCAACGGACGGGACAGGGTTTCCTACGAGCAGTACTTC.

The chain uses TRBV6-1 and TRBJ2-7; 10 bases align to TRBD2. CDR3 length: 14 residues. V trimming: 6 bases; J trimming: 4 bases; junction bases outside the gene matches: 6. Germline V CDR1 and CDR2: MNHNS, SASEGT. In nucleotides, the CDR3 is TGTGCCAGCAGGGAACTAGCGGGGCTTTACGAGCAGTACTTC. The encoded protein is CASRELAGLYEQYF.

This clonotype was counted once. This may be a read error, as it is one base from a much larger clone. CDR3: CASSRASSTYEQYF. CDR3 DNA: TGTGCCAGCAGTAGAGCTAGCAGCACTTACGAGCAGTACTTC. This rearrangement joins TRBV6-2 or TRBV6-3 to TRBJ2-7, with D possibly TRBD2 on 5 matching bases. V lost 5 bases, J lost 4 bases, and 15 bases lay in between. The CDR3 totals 14 residues. CDR1 is MNHEY, CDR2 SVGEGT, per germline.

The CDR3 protein is CASSSRGQREFNEQFF. CDR3 coding DNA: TGTGCCAGCAGCTCCCGAGGGCAGCGGGAGTTCAATGAGCAGTTCTTC. The gene calls are TRBV7-8 and TRBJ2-1; 8 bases agree with TRBD2. Germline assignment: CDR1 SGHVS and CDR2 FQNEAQ. The CDR3 sequence is 16 residues long. J lost 6 bases, V lost 4 bases, and 11 bases had no gene match. Full variable domain (outside the CDR3, taken from reference TRBV7-8 and TRBJ2-1): GAGVSQSPRYKVAKRGQDVALRCDPISGHVSLFWYQQALGQGPEFLTYFQNEAQLDKSGLPSDRFFAERPEGSVSTLKIQRTQQEDSAVYLCASSSRGQREFNEQFFGPGTRLTVL.

The J gene is TRBJ2-2, the V gene TRBV11-2, with TRBD2 matching 9 bases. V dropped 0 bases and J dropped 3; count of bases not matched to a gene: 5. Germline-derived CDR1 and CDR2 are SGHAT and FQNNGV. This CDR3 comprises 17 residues. In DNA, the CDR3 is TGTGCCAGCAGCTTAGATCCCACTAGCGGGTACACCGGGGAGCTGTTTTTT. Protein: CASSLDPTSGYTGELFF.